A single sample gave rise to the 28 T cell receptor beta chains below, sequenced in a study of shared clonotypes between healthy human individuals. This table comes from immunoSEQ multiplex PCR, and its TCRdb copy is limited to in-frame clones, with some not included. The sample includes approximately 740,000 clones, around 72% of them seen just once. Sequenced material: memory CD4+ T cells sorted from blood. Sample subset: CD45RA-negative fraction. The source of these receptors is a woman aged 30 to 39 in good health.

V usage is TRBV28 and J usage is TRBJ1-1; D is perhaps TRBD1 (6 bases). Trimming stripped 5 bases from V and 4 bases from J, with 17 bases between. The CDR3 consists of 15 residues. The germline gives CDR1 MDHEN, CDR2 SYDVKM. CDR3 DNA sequence: TGTGCCAGCAGTACGACGGGGGACACCTCCACTGAAGCTTTCTTT. Its translation: CASSTTGDTSTEAFF.

The rearrangement links TRBV7-2 to TRBJ2-1; D gene ambiguous. The germline V gene has CDR1 SGHTA and CDR2 FQGNSA. V lost 4 bases, J lost 10 bases, and 14 bases lay in between. CDR3 length: 13 amino acids. In DNA, the CDR3 is TGTGCCAGCAGCTCTAGTAGGGTCGCCGAGCAGTTCTTC. It translates to CASSSSRVAEQFF.

The chain uses TRBV6-6 and TRBJ2-7; TRBD1 matches 8 bases. Unmatched junction bases numbered 9, after V lost 2 bases and J lost 3 bases. This CDR3 is 16 amino acids long. CDR1 is MNHNY, CDR2 SVGAGI, per germline (reference sequence). The CDR3 DNA reads TGTGCCAGCAGTTACAGGACAGGGCGCCCCCGCTACGAGCAGTACTTC. Translation gives CASSYRTGRPRYEQYF.

The V call is TRBV6-5, the J call TRBJ2-5; D perhaps matches TRBD2 (5 bases). V was trimmed by 2 bases and J by 6 bases, leaving 10 bases between them. The CDR3 contains 13 residues. Germline CDR1 reads MNHEY; CDR2 reads SVGAGI. The CDR3 sequence: CASSYPGLQTQYF. The DNA for the CDR3 is TGTGCCAGCAGTTACCCGGGATTACAGACCCAGTACTTC.

The V and J genes are TRBV30 and TRBJ1-5, with 9 bases fitting TRBD1. Germline-derived CDR1 and CDR2 are GTSNPN and SVGIG (reference sequence). The CDR3 is 17 amino acids. J was trimmed by 0 bases and V by 3 bases; bases with no gene match: 9. As DNA, the CDR3 is TGTGCCTGGAGCTCCGGGACAGGGATTTCTAGCAATCAGCCCCAGCATTTT. Residues: CAWSSGTGISSNQPQHF.

The rearrangement links TRBV28 to TRBJ2-1; D possibly corresponds to TRBD2 (5 bases). Germline CDR1 reads MDHEN; CDR2 reads SYDVKM. The length of the CDR3 is 14 residues. V was shortened by 8 bases and J by 4 bases, with 15 bases between the two germline ends. CDR3 sequence: CASVQSDLYNEQFF. The CDR3 DNA sequence: TGTGCCAGCGTGCAGTCGGACTTGTACAATGAGCAGTTCTTC.

The V gene is TRBV4-1, the J gene TRBJ2-7, with 7 bases fitting TRBD1. Losses at the gene ends were 3 bases for V and 2 bases for J; bases not matched to a gene: 13. Germline V gives CDR1 MGHRA, CDR2 YSYEKL. The CDR3 has 17 amino acids. The CDR3 sequence is CASSHPPTGTEPYEQYF. CDR3 nucleotide sequence: TGCGCCAGCAGCCATCCTCCTACCGGGACAGAGCCCTACGAGCAGTACTTC.

The chain has TRBV30 and TRBJ1-2, with D unclear. Trimming pared 3 bases from V and 7 bases from J, leaving 12 bases between. CDR1 and CDR2 (germline): GTSNPN, SVGIG (reference sequence). The CDR3 spans 12 residues. CDR3 DNA sequence: TGTGCCTGGAGGGCTGGGGAGCGTGGCTACACCTTC. Translating it yields CAWRAGERGYTF.

V is TRBV28 and J is TRBJ2-5, with 9 bases that match TRBD1. The CDR3 length is 13 residues. CDR1 is MDHEN, CDR2 SYDVKM, per germline. The V gene end was trimmed by 8 bases and the J gene end by 1 base; junction bases not matched to a gene: 2. Here the CDR3 DNA reads TGTGCCAGCTCACAGGGGGCCCAAGAGACCCAGTACTTC. This sequence encodes CASSQGAQETQYF.

This clone was counted only a few times. The V call is TRBV2, the J call TRBJ1-4; TRBD1 agrees at 8 bases. The CDR3 has 17 residues. CDR1 SNHLY and CDR2 FYNNEI come from the germline V gene. The V segment lost 8 bases and the J segment 0 bases; nucleotides outside the gene matches: 11. CDR3 loop: CASRQGPLMATNEKLFF. CDR3 in DNA: TGTGCCAGCCGACAGGGGCCGCTCATGGCAACTAATGAAAAACTGTTTTTT.

This chain connects TRBV2 to TRBJ2-7, with D tentatively TRBD2 (6 bases). This CDR3 is built from 14 residues. Germline assignment: CDR1 SNHLY and CDR2 FYNNEI. CDR3 bases: TGTGCTGGGGCGGGGTTGCGGGAAGCCTACGAGCAGTACTTC. It encodes CAGAGLREAYEQYF.

The chain couples TRBV6-5 to TRBJ1-6; 8 positions agree with TRBD1. V was clipped by 0 bases and J by 8 bases; unmatched bases: 3. Looked up from germline, CDR1 is MNHEY and CDR2 is SVGAGI. There are 15 residues in the CDR3. The CDR3: CASSYSDRVYSPLHF. The CDR3 DNA sequence: TGTGCCAGCAGTTACTCGGACAGGGTTTATTCACCCCTCCACTTT.

The V call is TRBV11-2, the J call TRBJ2-1; D not certain. CDR3 length: 12 residues. Germline-derived CDR1 and CDR2 are SGHAT and FQNNGV. V lost 2 bases to trimming and J lost 9 bases, with 8 bases between them. The CDR3 region has the DNA TGTGCCAGCAGCTTAAGTCGTAGTGAGCAGTTCTTC. It yields the protein CASSLSRSEQFF. The full variable domain, completed using reference TRBV11-2 and TRBJ2-1, is EAGVAQSPRYKIIEKRQSVAFWCNPISGHATLYWYQQILGQGPKLLIQFQNNGVVDDSQLPKDRFSAERLKGVDSTLKIQPAKLEDSAVYLCASSLSRSEQFFGPGTRLTVL.

The chain employs TRBV5-1 and TRBJ2-3; 14 positions agree with TRBD2. There are 19 residues in the CDR3. Losses at the gene ends were 0 bases for V and 0 bases for J; bases not matched to a gene: 6. Germline CDR1 is SGHRS and CDR2 is YFSETQ. This CDR3 reads CASSLGLAGGTTSTDTQYF. CDR3 bases: TGCGCCAGCAGCTTGGGACTAGCGGGAGGGACCACTAGCACAGATACGCAGTATTTT.

Here the CDR3 reads CASSSVGEKLFF. CDR3 nucleotides: TGTGCCAGCAGCTCGGTAGGGGAAAAACTGTTTTTT. The chain recombines TRBV5-5 with TRBJ1-4; unclear D gene. V lost 3 bases and J lost 8, with 8 bases in between. CDR1 is SGHKS, CDR2 YYEKEE, per germline (reference sequence). This CDR3 has 12 amino acids.

The gene calls are TRBV18 and TRBJ2-2, with 7 bases that match TRBD2. The V gene end was trimmed by 3 bases and the J gene end by 5 bases; junction bases not matched to a gene: 9. Per the germline V gene, CDR1 is KGHSH and CDR2 is LQKENI. This CDR3 has 16 amino acids. This chain's CDR3 is CASSPMGGTSTGELFF. CDR3 nucleotide sequence: TGTGCCAGCTCACCCATGGGAGGGACGTCTACCGGGGAGCTGTTTTTT.

The chain carries TRBV9 and TRBJ2-7; 7 nucleotides align to TRBD2. The V gene's germline CDR1 is SGDLS and CDR2 YYNGEE. V was pared by 3 bases and J by 0 bases, with 9 bases of the junction left unmatched. The CDR3 runs to 16 residues. The CDR3 region has the DNA TGTGCCAGCAGCGCCGGACTAGACCAAAACTCCTACGAGCAGTACTTC. It specifies CASSAGLDQNSYEQYF.

This chain joins TRBV11-2 and TRBJ2-3; D possibly corresponds to TRBD2 (6 bases). Germline V CDR1 and CDR2: SGHAT, FQNNGV. The V gene lost 5 bases and the J gene lost 3 bases, with 18 bases spanning the gap. CDR3 length equals 16 residues. CDR3 amino acids: CASSLSVGGKTDTQYF. The CDR3, as DNA: TGTGCCAGCAGCCTATCCGTCGGCGGGAAAACAGATACGCAGTATTTT.

The chain uses TRBV5-1 and TRBJ2-5; D uncertain. Trimming pared 2 bases from V and 4 bases from J, leaving 9 bases between. The germline CDR1 and CDR2 sequences are SGHRS and YFSETQ. The CDR3 contains 13 residues. For the CDR3, the DNA is TGCGCCAGCAGCTTAAATGGTCGAGAGACCCAGTACTTC. Its translation: CASSLNGRETQYF.

This clone was observed once. V is TRBV28 and J is TRBJ1-6; D is uncertain. Trimming stripped 3 bases from V and 0 bases from J, with 15 bases between. This CDR3 contains 18 residues. The germline CDR1 and CDR2 sequences are MDHEN and SYDVKM. The CDR3 spells CASSFSGRRLSYNSPLHF. DNA of the CDR3: TGTGCCAGCAGTTTTTCGGGAAGGCGCCTCTCCTATAATTCACCCCTCCACTTT.

The rearrangement joins TRBV30 to TRBJ1-3, with unresolved D. Trimming cost V 0 bases and J 6 bases, with 18 bases left between them. Germline V gene sequence: CDR1 GTSNPN, CDR2 SVGIG (reference sequence). CDR3 length: 16 amino acids. CDR3 amino acids: CAWSVLGSFGENTIYF. CDR3 DNA: TGTGCCTGGAGTGTACTCGGCTCCTTCGGCGAAAACACCATATATTTT.

V gene TRBV7-3 combines with J gene TRBJ1-1; D is perhaps TRBD1 (6 bases). Trimming removed 1 base at V and 8 bases at J, with 14 bases between. Germline assignment: CDR1 SGHTA and CDR2 FQGTGA. The CDR3 loop spans 14 amino acids. The CDR3 here is CASSLNAGVTEAFF. Written as DNA, the CDR3 is TGTGCCAGCAGCTTAAACGCAGGGGTGACCGAAGCTTTCTTT.

The chain recombines TRBV11-2 with TRBJ2-7; the match to TRBD2 covers 10 bases. CDR1 SGHAT and CDR2 FQNNGV come from the germline V gene. The J segment lost 1 base and the V segment lost 5 bases, leaving 2 bases of the junction unmatched. This CDR3 is 14 amino acids long. CDR3 amino acids: CASSLLAGSYEQYF. CDR3 bases: TGTGCCAGCAGCCTACTAGCGGGATCCTACGAGCAGTACTTC.

The chain couples TRBV19 to TRBJ1-2; D remains unclear. The ends were cut back, 5 bases at V and 5 bases at J, with 9 bases in the middle. This CDR3 comprises 12 residues. The V gene's germline CDR1 is LNHDA and CDR2 SQIVND (reference sequence). Written as DNA, the CDR3 is TGTGCCAGTAGTGTGTCAACATATGGCTACACCTTC. It codes for CASSVSTYGYTF.

The chain uses TRBV6-5 and TRBJ1-1; D unclear. V gave up 0 bases and J gave up 1 base, with 9 bases separating them. Germline CDR1 is MNHEY and CDR2 is SVGAGI. This CDR3 comprises 15 residues. CDR3 residues: CASSYSGSENTEAFF. CDR3 nucleotide sequence: TGTGCCAGCAGTTACTCTGGGTCTGAGAACACTGAAGCTTTCTTT.

The V and J genes are TRBV10-3 and TRBJ1-1; no firm D call. Germline CDR1 and CDR2: ENHRY and SYGVKD. This CDR3 has 13 residues. V dropped 7 bases and J dropped 4 bases, with 13 bases sitting between them. The CDR3 here is CAIKDAEVTEAFF. CDR3 nucleotide sequence: TGTGCCATCAAGGACGCGGAGGTCACTGAAGCTTTCTTT.

The rearrangement uses TRBV15 and TRBJ2-2, with a tentative D call TRBD2 (5 bases). V lost 1 base and J 4 bases, leaving 7 bases between the germline ends. There are 14 residues in the CDR3. CDR1 LNHNV and CDR2 YYDKDF come from the germline V gene (reference sequence). For the CDR3, the DNA is TGTGCCACCAGCAGAGTAGGAGGCACCGGGGAGCTGTTTTTT. It is translated as CATSRVGGTGELFF.

CDR3 region: CASSLHSHRDTQYF. The CDR3 region has the DNA TGTGCCAGCAGTCTTCATTCCCATCGAGATACGCAGTATTTT. This rearrangement joins TRBV28 to TRBJ2-3, with no clear D. The CDR3 loop spans 14 amino acids. V was trimmed by 5 bases and J by 5 bases, leaving 14 bases between them. In germline, CDR1 is MDHEN, CDR2 SYDVKM. Full variable domain (outside the CDR3, taken from reference TRBV28 and TRBJ2-3): DVKVTQSSRYLVKRTGEKVFLECVQDMDHENMFWYRQDPGLGLRLIYFSYDVKMKEKGDIPEGYSVSREKKERFSLILESASTNQTSMYLCASSLHSHRDTQYFGPGTRLTVL.